This TCR beta chain derives from a study of cytomegalovirus exposure and HLA in healthy donors (dated by TCRdb to 2017 to 2019). Turning to the overall study: According to an earlier analysis of a few hundred of the donors, about 179 million T cells yielded 120 million or so unique TCR beta sequences and about 300 Gb of sequence data. To study patterns of TCR occurrence, a later analysis re-analyzed previously published TCR beta repertoires from 666 donors and added high-resolution HLA genotyping. To predict cytomegalovirus infection status, the study brought together high-throughput TCR immunosequencing, statistical association of individual TCRs with disease status, and machine learning. Typing coverage varied by locus: roughly 620-640 donors for A, B, C, DRB1 and DQB1; approximately 520 for DQA1; some 610 for DPA1; around 450 for DPB1. Using immunosequencing, the study profiled T cell repertoires from approximately 700 subjects and related those repertoires to cytomegalovirus serostatus. Rather than using new phenotypic data, the later analysis identified candidate immune exposures from TCR beta sequences and from how often those sequences occurred across donors. The genetic ancestry cluster associated with self-reported Caucasian donors included 65% to 90% of the roughly 400 genotyped donors. HLA typing covered class I and class II loci at four-digit resolution. Every discovery cohort repertoire had been produced on one sequencing platform. Genome-wide SNP genotypes for about three fifths of the 666 donors were used in a later genetic analysis, which treated that subset as a discovery cohort. Around 320 gigabases of sequencing data and approximately 84 million unique TCR sequences were included in an early release covering over 600 HLA-typed donors. The aim of the study was to test whether cataloging public T cell receptors could identify signatures of past pathogen exposure. Alongside the repertoire data, information on donor age, sex, ethnicity and CMV serostatus was compiled. On average, roughly 240,000 unique TCR beta nucleotide sequences were sequenced per donor among about 400 genotyped donors of the cohort, with around 19% of those sequences being non-productive. Along with the approximately 620-subject first cohort, a separate validation cohort of over a hundred different subjects was used. An earlier analysis of about 600 of the donors used high-throughput TCR beta sequencing to judge whether each TCR beta V gene segment behaved as functional or pseudogenic. Four or five DR-DQ haplotypes were handled as single units for association and clustering, since linkage in the cohort was strong. Study-level results and caveats: Because the 87-base-pair reads could not distinguish some IMGT-functional V segments, including TRBV6-2 and TRBV6-3, those segments were excluded. V-gene and J-gene trimming of TCR beta chains was associated with a missense DCLRE1C variant in a later genetic analysis, and the association was replicated in an independent cohort. A total of roughly 160 TCR beta chains were listed by the study as associated with cytomegalovirus. In vitro tests confirmed that a few of the cytomegalovirus-associated TCR beta chains recognize cytomegalovirus antigens. The classifier was reported to diagnose cytomegalovirus status with high specificity and sensitivity in both the original cohort and the validation cohort. In a later analysis, some 17,000 TCR beta sequences were associated with specific HLA alleles at a false discovery rate of 0.05. According to a later analysis, TCR association rates differed among HLA loci, with DRB1 alleles showing the most associated TCRs and HLA-C alleles showing the fewest. A further reported finding was that TCR beta sequences accurately predicted the HLA-A and HLA-B alleles for most subjects in the first cohort. In this cohort, only TCR beta chains were sequenced, and detectable features were limited by the absence of alpha or paired-chain data. A later analysis found that most CMV-associated TCR beta chains appeared HLA-restricted, with HLA associations seemingly driven largely by CMV exposure. The authors suggested that the approach could potentially be generalized to other disease states and immunological phenotypes. An earlier analysis of approximately 570 of the donors showed that most TCR beta V segments appeared in productive rearrangements either about 90% or about 30% of the time, which broadly matched IMGT annotations. Immune exposure information for the cohort was limited to CMV serostatus. A later analysis found that HLA-associated TCR beta chains were more clonally expanded and had lower generation probabilities than equally common non-associated chains. Because HLA typing was missing for some donors at each locus, association tests included only the typed subset. Presence/absence analyses assumed roughly uniform sequencing depth across donors, an assumption that may not hold. While some public TCRs were present in many individuals, most TCR sequences turned up only very rarely across donors. The earlier analysis of a few hundred of the donors excluded 15 to 20 rarely observed V segments, including chromosome 9 orphons, because counts were too low. A cluster of highly shared sequence variants was judged likely to represent a technical artifact of the sequencing pipeline. In a later genetic analysis, fewer N-insertions in productive TCRs were reported among donors in an Asian-associated ancestry cluster than the roughly 700-donor mean. Assigning TCR associations to individual alleles was difficult when HLA alleles, especially DR and DQ, strongly co-occurred. According to a later analysis, parvovirus B19, influenza, CMV and Epstein-Barr virus appeared linked to several top co-occurrence clusters. Linkage disequilibrium might explain the correlated functional status among segregating V segments, but an unknown experimental factor could not be excluded.

Library preparation was by the immunoSEQ multiplex PCR assay. The multiplex PCR relied on a mix of 60 forward primers for TCR Vbeta segments and 13 reverse primers for TCR Jbeta segments. The CDR3 region of rearranged TCR beta genes was amplified from genomic DNA by a multiplex PCR assay. On the Illumina HiSeq System, the amplified TCR beta libraries were sequenced as 87-base-pair reads. In the source study's methods: A later analysis counted some 80 million unique TCR beta chains across the 550 to 750 repertoires, and some 12 million of these chains were shared by at least two donors. To remove PCR and sequencing errors, raw reads were error-corrected and collapsed into unique sequences using a nearest-neighbor algorithm that merged closely related sequences. Alignment of CDR3 sequences to IMGT reference sequences was used to assign V, D and J gene segments. For a sequence to be retained, at least a six-nucleotide match to both a V gene segment and a J gene segment was required. Rearrangements were classified as productive when the CDR3 lacked stop codons and remained in frame with V and J, and all other rearrangements were classified as non-productive. CDR3 was defined according to IMGT convention as the region running from the second conserved V-encoded cysteine to the conserved J-encoded phenylalanine. The earlier analysis of 500 to 750 of the donors excluded any sequence lacking an unambiguous match to a single V gene segment. An earlier analysis of around 600 of the donors classified V segments as functional when productive rearrangements were above 56.7% and as segregating when the standard deviation between donors was above 5%. A statistical classification framework was developed to diagnose cytomegalovirus status using the catalog of TCR beta chain sequences. V and J gene assignment, in a later analysis, came from comparing TCR nucleotide sequences with IMGT/GENE-DB human TR gene sequences. The TCRdist pipeline was used in a later analysis to assign CDR3 sequences and most-parsimonious VDJ recombination scenarios. A later analysis defined each TCR beta chain by its CDR3 amino acid sequence plus V-gene family, and excluded reads lacking a unique V-gene family. As a way to deal with suspected cross-contamination and a sequencing artifact, a later analysis dropped approximately 590 nucleotide sequences that were highly shared and had low generation probability. In a later analysis, a clonal expansion index for each public chain was calculated from normalized within-repertoire ranks of inferred template counts. In a later analysis, generation probabilities were computed with a VDJ recombination model fitted to out-of-frame rearrangements, and the resulting probabilities were checked against IGoR. In a later analysis, hypergeometric tests were used to score TCR-TCR, TCR-HLA and TCR-CMV co-occurrence, with a repertoire-size bias correction applied to TCR pairs. To estimate false discovery rates, a later analysis permuted the HLA or CMV assignments 20 times. In a later analysis, co-occurring TCRs were grouped using DBSCAN, and TCRdist sequence similarity was added for clustering within HLA-allele-positive subsets. For co-occurrence clustering, repertoires with fewer than 30,000 or more than 120,000 public chains were excluded, along with roughly 5 repertoires with anomalous nucleotide sharing. The immuneACCESS repertoire file appears here via TCRdb, limited to in-frame rearrangements. These files lack a portion of the clones; in checked studies, under half of the deficit traces to unresolved V genes, and the cause of the others is not known. That table furnishes V, J and clone size, whereas the DNA furnished D and trimming. For this sample there are about 100,000 clones; approximately 80% appear just once. The ten largest clones take up around 1.2% of the sample.

In total, approximately 700 healthy bone marrow donors made up the cohort. All cohort members were sampled while nominally healthy, although unrecorded immune exposures were likely present. The donor tested CMV seronegative and was one of the 352 seronegative cohort members. A peripheral blood sample was collected from each donor, and TCR beta sequencing was performed on peripheral blood mononuclear cells. The Qiagen DNeasy Blood Extraction Kit was used to extract genomic DNA from the blood cell samples. This clone has more than one count but fewer than ten. Its target antigen remains unknown. Base qualities were left out, and no much larger clone turns up one base away. V is trimmed back by 0 bases and J by 4 bases, and the junction contains 10 bases that no gene match accounts for. According to the germline V gene, CDR1 reads SGDLS and CDR2 reads YYNGEE. The CDR3 spans 16 residues, from the cysteine through the phenylalanine. Only the CDR3 region is kept as DNA, spanning 48 bases read in frame from base 1.

The chain is encoded by TRBV9 joined to TRBJ2-7, with 7 middle bases fitting TRBD1. This TCR was sampled from a young woman in good health and CMV-seronegative. Material: PBMCs. In nucleotides, the sequence is TGTGCCAGCAGCGTAGGGGCCGGGACAGACTTGTACGAGCAGTACTTC. This sequence encodes CASSVGAGTDLYEQYF. Outside the CDR3, residues come from the reference TRBV9 and TRBJ2-7 proteins, so the full variable domain is: DSGVTQTPKHLITATGQRVTLRCSPRSGDLSVYWYQQSLDQGLQFLIQYYNGEERAKGNILERFSAQQFPDLHSELNLSSLELGDSALYFCASSVGAGTDLYEQYFGPGTRLTVT.